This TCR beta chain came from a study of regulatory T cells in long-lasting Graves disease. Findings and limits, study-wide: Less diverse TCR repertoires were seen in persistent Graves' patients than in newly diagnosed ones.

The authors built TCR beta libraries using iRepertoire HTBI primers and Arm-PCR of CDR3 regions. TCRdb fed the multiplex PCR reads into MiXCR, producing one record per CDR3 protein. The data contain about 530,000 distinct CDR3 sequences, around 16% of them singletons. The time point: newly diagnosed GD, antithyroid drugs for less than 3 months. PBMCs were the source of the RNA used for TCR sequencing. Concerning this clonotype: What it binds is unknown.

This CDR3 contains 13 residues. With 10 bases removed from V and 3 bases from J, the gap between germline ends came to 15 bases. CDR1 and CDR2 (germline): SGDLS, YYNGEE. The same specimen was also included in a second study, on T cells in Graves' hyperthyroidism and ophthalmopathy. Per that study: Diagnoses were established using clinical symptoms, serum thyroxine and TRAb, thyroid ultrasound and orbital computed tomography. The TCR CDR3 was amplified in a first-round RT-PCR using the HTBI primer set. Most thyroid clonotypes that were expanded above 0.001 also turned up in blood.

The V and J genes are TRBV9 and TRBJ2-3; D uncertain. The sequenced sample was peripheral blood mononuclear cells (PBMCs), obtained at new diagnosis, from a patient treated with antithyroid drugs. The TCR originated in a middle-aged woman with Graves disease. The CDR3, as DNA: TGTGCCTCATCCAACGGTATGACAGATACGCAGTATTTT. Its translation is CASSNGMTDTQYF.